This T cell receptor beta chain derives from a study of cytomegalovirus exposure and HLA in healthy donors. Across the whole study: Researchers found that about four fifths of 350 to 500 genotyped donors fell within the Caucasian-associated ancestry cluster. Findings and limits, study-wide: Usually a TCR sequence was rare, but some public TCRs were found in many donors. As a later analysis showed, a missense DCLRE1C variant was linked to trimming of TCR beta V- and J-genes. Later on, analysis showed that most CMV-associated TCR beta chains appeared to be HLA-restricted.

There are 12 residues in the CDR3. Germline CDR1 reads SGHRS; CDR2 reads YFSETQ. V lost 4 bases, J lost 4 bases, and 9 bases lay in between. It was with 60 Vbeta and 13 Jbeta primers that the PCR ran. Generated by immunoSEQ multiplex PCR, the TCRdb table keeps only in-frame clones and is missing some. The data hold roughly 120,000 clones, with 65% to 85% observed a single time. Concerning this clone itself: As yet, its antigen is unknown.

The sequencing sample was made of PBMCs. The sequence came from a man between 50 and 59 years old in good health and CMV-seronegative. The rearrangement links TRBV5-1 to TRBJ2-7, with a possible D match to TRBD1 (6 bases). The CDR3 protein is CASSRDIYEQYF. CDR3 in DNA: TGCGCCAGCAGCAGGGACATTTACGAGCAGTACTTC.